This TCR beta chain was recovered during a study of blood T cell repertoires in COVID-19. Study-wide background: PBMCs, B-cell-depleted T cells, or T cells provided the cDNA or gDNA that made up the material.

In Seattle, patients joined the study during active infection and were tracked longitudinally. Trimming removed 6 bases from V and 3 bases from J; junction bases left unmatched: 5. Germline loops: CDR1 SNHLY, CDR2 FYNNEI. The CDR3 spans 15 residues. As handled by the study authors: Reference gene primer amplification yielded estimated nucleated cell counts. The repertoire was sequenced with immunoSEQ multiplex PCR; TCRdb's copy has only in-frame clones and lacks some. V, J and clone size reflect that table, while D and trimming were determined from the DNA. The top ten hold about 3.9% of the sample, which has around 340,000 clones, approximately 90% seen once.

This receptor was obtained from a woman in her fifties or sixties with COVID-19, enrolled during active disease. Source material: peripheral blood. V gene TRBV2 combines with J gene TRBJ2-2; 9 positions agree with TRBD1. In nucleotides, the CDR3 is TGTGCCAGCAGACTGGGACAGGGTGACACCGGGGAGCTGTTTTTT. This translates into CASRLGQGDTGELFF.